This TCR beta chain came from a study of blood T cell repertoires in COVID-19. Background on the study: PBMCs, B-cell-depleted T cells, or T cells were the source of the cDNA or gDNA that made up the material.

Original processing notes: Using reference gene primer amplification, nucleated cell counts were estimated. The method was immunoSEQ multiplex PCR; TCRdb's version includes in-frame clones alone and lacks a portion of them. From that table come the V and J calls and clone size; the DNA was used to work out D and trimming. Of some 200,000 clones in the sample, roughly four fifths were seen once. Trimming shortened V by 2 bases and J by 7 bases, and 11 bases separated the two germline ends. The CDR3 spans 14 residues. The germline V gene encodes CDR1 LGHDT and CDR2 YNNKEL (reference sequence). The sample comprised peripheral blood. This chain joins TRBV3-1 (or the pseudogene TRBV3-2) and TRBJ1-4; perhaps TRBD1 as D (5 bases). The source of this sequence is a woman between 40 and 55 years old with acute or convalescent COVID-19. The chain's CDR3 is CASSQWTKAEKLFF. In DNA form, the CDR3 reads TGTGCCAGCAGCCAATGGACAAAAGCTGAAAAACTGTTTTTT.